These 18 T cell receptor beta chains were sequenced from one sample in a study of shared clonotypes between healthy human individuals. Some clones are missing from TCRdb's copy, which holds only in-frame ones; the method was immunoSEQ multiplex PCR. The table includes roughly 2 million clones, around 96% detected once. CD45RO-negative, CCR7-selected cells formed the naive CD8 fraction, which excluded terminally differentiated effector memory CD45RA+ cells. The specimen was naive CD8+ T cells sorted from blood. Receptors were obtained from a man between 18 and 35 years old in good health.

The chain links TRBV5-4 to TRBJ2-1, with a possible D match to TRBD2 (6 bases). CDR3 size: 15 residues. Germline V lookup: CDR1 SGHNT, CDR2 YYREEE (reference sequence). With 3 bases removed from V and 5 bases from J, the gap between germline ends came to 15 bases. DNA of the CDR3: TGTGCCAGCAGCTCGGGACTCAACAACCACAATGAGCAGTTCTTC. This translates into CASSSGLNNHNEQFF.

The chain couples TRBV6-5 to TRBJ2-1; no reliable D call. Germline V gene lookup returns CDR1 MNHEY and CDR2 SVGAGI. This CDR3 contains 14 residues. The V and J ends lost 4 bases and 4 bases respectively, with 11 bases between them. The CDR3 protein is CASSSRTGYNEQFF. The DNA for the CDR3 is TGTGCCAGCAGTTCCCGGACCGGGTACAATGAGCAGTTCTTC.

The chain couples TRBV10-2 to TRBJ2-1; 11 bases align to TRBD2. Trimming at V came to 7 bases and at J to 0 bases, leaving 11 bases not matched to a gene. Looked up from germline, CDR1 is WSHSY and CDR2 is SAAADI. This CDR3 contains 18 residues. The CDR3 sequence is CASITTGLAASSYNEQFF. CDR3 in DNA: TGCGCCAGCATCACCACGGGACTAGCGGCCAGCTCCTACAATGAGCAGTTCTTC.

The V and J genes are TRBV5-6 and TRBJ2-7, with TRBD1 matching 8 bases. Germline V CDR1 and CDR2: SGHDT, YYEEEE. The CDR3 is made up of 15 amino acids. The J segment lost 3 bases and the V segment lost 2 bases, leaving 7 bases of the junction unmatched. DNA for the CDR3: TGTGCCAGCAGCTTCAGGACAGGGTGGTACTACGAGCAGTACTTC. Its translation is CASSFRTGWYYEQYF.

The count of this clone is one. This sequence joins TRBV18 and TRBJ2-7; 8 bases line up with TRBD2. The germline CDR1 and CDR2 sequences are KGHSH and LQKENI. CDR3 length: 16 residues. The trim removed 5 bases at V and 0 bases at J, leaving 9 bases unmatched. The CDR3 region is CASSTITSGSSYEQYF. In nucleotides, the CDR3 is TGTGCCAGCTCAACCATCACTAGCGGAAGCTCCTACGAGCAGTACTTC.

The chain employs TRBV4-1 and TRBJ1-5, with D possibly matching TRBD1 (5 bases). The CDR3 runs 15 residues. Germline-derived CDR1 and CDR2 are MGHRA and YSYEKL. With 5 bases removed from V and 3 bases from J, the gap between germline ends came to 14 bases. Written as DNA, the CDR3 is TGCGCCAGCAGCAAAAGCGGGACCACCAATCAGCCCCAGCATTTT. This encodes CASSKSGTTNQPQHF.

Comment on this clone: This same CDR3 is encoded by further DNA sequences in the sample. The rearrangement joins TRBV5-1 to TRBJ2-7; 10 bases fit TRBD1. Trimming cost V 4 bases and J 3 bases; bases outside gene matches: 4. Per the germline V gene, CDR1 is SGHRS and CDR2 is YFSETQ. CDR3 length: 14 residues. CDR3 loop: CASSTGQGDYEQYF. The CDR3 coding sequence is TGCGCCAGCAGCACCGGACAGGGGGACTACGAGCAGTACTTC. The variable domain in full, completed from reference TRBV5-1 and TRBJ2-7, reads KAGVTQTPRYLIKTRGQQVTLSCSPISGHRSVSWYQQTPGQGLQFLFEYFSETQRNKGNFPGRFSGRQFSNSRSEMNVSTLELGDSALYLCASSTGQGDYEQYFGPGTRLTVT.

As to this clone: This specimen includes other DNA sequences encoding the same CDR3. The gene calls are TRBV6-5 and TRBJ1-1; unclear D gene. The V gene lost 0 bases and the J gene lost 2 bases, with 7 bases spanning the gap. The CDR3 loop spans 14 amino acids. The V gene's germline CDR1 is MNHEY and CDR2 SVGAGI. The CDR3 DNA follows: TGTGCCAGCAGTTACTCAACAGCCAACACTGAAGCTTTCTTT. As protein: CASSYSTANTEAFF.

This clone was recorded once. The J gene is TRBJ2-3, the V gene TRBV27; D may be TRBD1 or TRBD2 (6 bases each). The CDR3 length is 15 residues. The ends were cut back, 6 bases at V and 2 bases at J, with 15 bases in the middle. In germline, CDR1 is MNHEY, CDR2 SMNVEV (reference sequence). In DNA, the CDR3 is TGTGCCAGCAGCTCGGGGGCGGGGACCACAGATACGCAGTATTTT. This sequence encodes CASSSGAGTTDTQYF.

This clone occurred once. V is TRBV28 and J is TRBJ1-3; D is uncertain. Germline V gene lookup returns CDR1 MDHEN and CDR2 SYDVKM. This CDR3 has 15 residues. V lost 3 bases and J lost 0, with 9 bases in between. The CDR3 DNA reads TGTGCCAGCAGTTTTGGCTGGAGCTCTGGAAACACCATATATTTT. Its protein product is CASSFGWSSGNTIYF.

This clone was seen just once. The CDR3 loop reads CAIRLPDYNEQFF. CDR3 coding DNA: TGTGCCATCAGACTTCCGGACTACAATGAGCAGTTCTTC. The chain combines TRBV10-3 with TRBJ2-1, with D uncertain. Germline assignment: CDR1 ENHRY and CDR2 SYGVKD. The CDR3 has 13 amino acids. V lost 6 bases to trimming and J lost 3 bases, with 9 bases between them.

The V and J genes are TRBV5-6 and TRBJ1-1; TRBD1 matches at 7 bases. V shed 1 base and J 6 bases; nucleotides not matched to a gene: 12. In germline, CDR1 is SGHDT, CDR2 YYEEEE. This CDR3 comprises 16 residues. Here the CDR3 DNA reads TGTGCCAGCAGCTTGCTCTTATCAGGGGGTGGATCTGAAGCTTTCTTT. Residues: CASSLLLSGGGSEAFF.

The chain carries TRBV6-5 and TRBJ2-1; tentatively, D is TRBD1 (6 bases). The length of the CDR3 is 16 residues. Deletions cut 0 bases from V and 2 bases from J, with 11 bases between. From germline, CDR1 is MNHEY and CDR2 SVGAGI. The CDR3 DNA is TGTGCCAGCAGTTACTCCTCAGGGGACGCCTACAATGAGCAGTTCTTC. Translating it yields CASSYSSGDAYNEQFF.

This chain links TRBV19 with TRBJ1-1; 7 bases map to TRBD1. CDR3 length equals 14 residues. Germline V gene lookup returns CDR1 LNHDA and CDR2 SQIVND (reference sequence). V lost 7 bases and J lost 4; bases outside the gene matches: 9. DNA of the CDR3: TGTGCCAGTACCTTAGGGGGCGGAGGCACTGAAGCTTTCTTT. Translated, it gives CASTLGGGGTEAFF.

The J gene is TRBJ2-7, the V gene TRBV11-2; D not resolved. The V and J ends lost 0 bases and 6 bases respectively, with 9 bases between them. The CDR3 is 13 amino acids. Germline V CDR1 and CDR2: SGHAT, FQNNGV. CDR3 DNA sequence: TGTGCCAGCAGCTTAGATCTTACGGGCGAGCAGTACTTC. It encodes CASSLDLTGEQYF.

This chain connects TRBV6-5 to TRBJ1-2; D is ambiguous. The CDR3 runs to 16 residues. CDR1 and CDR2 from the germline V gene are MNHEY and SVGAGI. V shed 2 bases and J shed 6 bases, with 19 bases lying between them. The CDR3 sequence: CASSYKGITTKHGYTF. The CDR3 DNA follows: TGTGCCAGCAGTTACAAGGGCATCACTACCAAGCATGGCTACACCTTC.

This clone came up a few times. This chain's CDR3 is CASGTTPSSTF. CDR3 nucleotide sequence: TGCGCCAGCGGCACAACGCCGTCTAGTACCTTC. The genes are TRBV4-1 and TRBJ1-2; no clear D. The CDR3 is made up of 11 amino acids. V was shortened by 8 bases and J by 14 bases, with 18 bases between the two germline ends. Germline values: CDR1 MGHRA, CDR2 YSYEKL.

V and J are TRBV6-5 and TRBJ2-1, with a possible D match to TRBD1 (5 bases). The CDR3 runs 15 residues. The V end lost 5 bases, the J end lost 3 bases, and 14 bases lay between the germline ends. Germline CDR1 and CDR2: MNHEY and SVGAGI. This CDR3 is CASSPTERFYNEQFF. The CDR3 coding sequence is TGTGCCAGCAGTCCGACAGAACGCTTCTACAATGAGCAGTTCTTC.